A single sample gave rise to the 21 T cell receptor beta chains below, sequenced in a study of blood T cell repertoires in COVID-19. Sequencing was performed with immunoSEQ multiplex PCR; in TCRdb, only in-frame clones are kept and a portion is missing. Among around 180,000 clones listed, around 87% were seen once. The material sequenced was peripheral blood. These receptors were obtained from a man aged 35 to 55 with active or convalescent COVID-19.

The chain couples TRBV30 to TRBJ1-5; D is unresolved. The V end was cut by 4 bases, the J end by 3 bases, with 13 bases between. Per germline, CDR1 GTSNPN and CDR2 SVGIG (reference sequence). The length of the CDR3 is 14 residues. For the CDR3, the DNA is TGTGCCTGGACCACAGACGGGGTCAATCAGCCCCAGCATTTT. Translation gives CAWTTDGVNQPQHF. The full variable domain, completed using reference TRBV30 and TRBJ1-5, is SQTIHQWPATLVQPVGSPLSLECTVEGTSNPNLYWYRQAAGRGLQLLFYSVGIGQISSEVPQNLSASRPQDRQFILSSKKLLLSDSGFYLCAWTTDGVNQPQHFGDGTRLSIL.

V usage is TRBV6-5 and J usage is TRBJ1-1; 7 bases fit TRBD1. CDR3 length equals 15 residues. Germline CDR1 MNHEY, CDR2 SVGAGI. Trimming at V came to 6 bases and at J to 6 bases, leaving 13 bases not matched to a gene. The DNA of the CDR3 is TGTGCCAGCAGCCAAAGACAGGGTTGGCCCCCTGAAGCTTTCTTT. This sequence encodes CASSQRQGWPPEAFF.

The chain employs TRBV2 and TRBJ2-7; a possible D gene is TRBD2 (5 bases). CDR3 length: 13 amino acids. Germline V gene lookup returns CDR1 SNHLY and CDR2 FYNNEI. Trimming left V 6 bases short and J 4 bases short, with 13 bases between. This CDR3 reads CASRSGRKYEQYF. The CDR3 region has the DNA TGTGCCAGCAGGAGCGGACGGAAGTACGAGCAGTACTTC.

The gene calls are TRBV13 and TRBJ1-2; 7 nucleotides align to TRBD1. Germline V lookup: CDR1 PRHDT, CDR2 FYEKMQ (reference sequence). This CDR3 comprises 14 residues. V lost 2 bases and J lost 4; bases outside the gene matches: 4. The DNA for the CDR3 is TGTGCCAGCAGCTTACCGGGACAGAGCTATGGCTACACCTTC. It is translated as CASSLPGQSYGYTF.

The V gene is TRBV30, the J gene TRBJ1-2; weak D call: TRBD1 (5 bases). This CDR3 comprises 12 residues. The germline V and J ends were trimmed by 4 bases and 4 bases, with 10 bases remaining between them. Germline loops: CDR1 GTSNPN, CDR2 SVGIG (reference sequence). The CDR3 DNA sequence: TGTGCCTGGACGCCGGGGGGCTATGGCTACACCTTC. This gives the protein CAWTPGGYGYTF.

A word on this clone: This clone may be a read error of a much larger clone one base away. The chain joins TRBV11-3 to TRBJ1-1; weak D call: TRBD1 (6 bases). This CDR3 has 13 residues. V was trimmed by 5 bases and J by 1 base, leaving 8 bases between them. Germline lookup yields CDR1 SGHNT and CDR2 YENEEA. This CDR3 reads CASSLQGNTEAFF. The DNA for the CDR3 is TGTGCCAGCAGCCTACAGGGGAACACTGAAGCTTTCTTT.

The chain carries TRBV24-1 and TRBJ1-6; TRBD1 matches 8 bases. This CDR3 is built from 13 residues. J lost 10 bases, V lost 7 bases, and 5 bases had no gene match. Germline V gives CDR1 KGHDR, CDR2 SFDVKD. In nucleotides, the CDR3 is TGTGCCACCAGGGACAGGGCGAGCTCACCCCTCCACTTT. Protein: CATRDRASSPLHF.

This clone is a singleton in its sample. The CDR3 loop reads CASSLTPAGITDTQYF. CDR3 nucleotides: TGTGCCAGCAGTCTCACACCTGCGGGGATCACAGATACGCAGTATTTT. The chain uses TRBV6-2 or TRBV6-3 and TRBJ2-3; TRBD2 is a possible D gene (6 bases). Germline V gene data show CDR1 as MNHEY and CDR2 as SVGEGT. V was cut by 5 bases and J by 2 bases, with 17 bases left in between. This CDR3 is built from 16 residues.

V gene TRBV30 combines with J gene TRBJ1-2, with a weak D call TRBD1 (5 bases). Germline CDR1 reads GTSNPN; CDR2 reads SVGIG (reference sequence). The V and J ends lost 2 bases and 8 bases respectively, with 24 bases between them. There are 16 residues in the CDR3. The CDR3 coding sequence is TGTGCCTGGAGTTCGCTCCCCCGGGACCCTGGAGGGGGCTACACCTTC. Translation: CAWSSLPRDPGGGYTF.

Only one count was recorded for this clone. The genes are TRBV10-3 and TRBJ2-5, with 13 bases lining up with TRBD2. The CDR3 extends over 17 amino acids. Germline values: CDR1 ENHRY, CDR2 SYGVKD. Trimming removed 3 bases from V and 5 bases from J; junction bases left unmatched: 9. CDR3 sequence: CAISDGRTSGGRETQYF. CDR3 nucleotides: TGTGCCATCAGTGATGGTCGGACTAGCGGGGGCAGGGAGACCCAGTACTTC.

The chain is built from TRBV25-1 and TRBJ1-2; D call uncertain. Germline loops: CDR1 MGHDK, CDR2 SYGVNS. The CDR3 runs 14 residues. Trimming stripped 1 base from V and 4 bases from J, with 10 bases between. CDR3 nucleotide sequence: TGTGCCAGCAGTGAATTCAAGGGAGCCTATGGCTACACCTTC. Translated: CASSEFKGAYGYTF.

The genes are TRBV5-1 and TRBJ1-1; D not certain. Trimming left V 0 bases short and J 3 bases short, with 6 bases between. Per germline, CDR1 SGHRS and CDR2 YFSETQ. The CDR3 has 13 residues. The chain's CDR3 is CASSLVPDTEAFF. CDR3 coding DNA: TGCGCCAGCAGCTTGGTCCCCGACACTGAAGCTTTCTTT.

The chain employs TRBV5-1 and TRBJ2-6; D gene unclear. This CDR3 has 14 residues. With 6 bases removed from V and 0 bases from J, the gap between germline ends came to 7 bases. CDR1 and CDR2 from the germline V gene are SGHRS and YFSETQ. CDR3 nucleotides: TGCGCCAGCACAGGTCACTCTGGGGCCAACGTCCTGACTTTC. Its translation is CASTGHSGANVLTF.

The V and J genes are TRBV2 and TRBJ2-2; TRBD1 is a possible D gene (5 bases). The V gene's germline CDR1 is SNHLY and CDR2 FYNNEI. Deletions cut 4 bases from V and 2 bases from J, with 11 bases between. This CDR3 contains 15 residues. In nucleotides, the CDR3 is TGTGCCAGCAGTGTGAGACAGATTAACACCGGGGAGCTGTTTTTT. It yields the protein CASSVRQINTGELFF.

Remarks on this clone: This same CDR3 is encoded by further DNA sequences in the sample. Here the CDR3 reads CASSLAGGGTEAFF. The CDR3 nucleotides are TGTGCCAGCAGCTTGGCGGGGGGTGGAACTGAAGCTTTCTTT. This chain joins TRBV5-6 and TRBJ1-1, with D perhaps TRBD1 (5 bases). Trimming cost V 0 bases and J 5 bases, with 11 bases left between them. Germline lookup yields CDR1 SGHDT and CDR2 YYEEEE. The CDR3 is 14 residues long.

The chain couples TRBV30 to TRBJ2-2; D gene uncertain. Per germline, CDR1 GTSNPN and CDR2 SVGIG (reference sequence). The CDR3 loop spans 14 amino acids. The V and J ends lost 3 bases and 4 bases respectively, with 12 bases between them. The DNA of the CDR3 is TGTGCCTGGAGCGTAACCAGGTCCACCGGGGAGCTGTTTTTT. Protein: CAWSVTRSTGELFF.

The CDR3 reads CASSEDRHEKLFF. The CDR3 coding sequence is TGCGCCAGCAGTGAGGACAGGCATGAAAAACTGTTTTTT. The chain combines TRBV10-1 with TRBJ1-4; tentative D call: TRBD1 (6 bases). There are 13 residues in the CDR3. Germline CDR1 WNHNN, CDR2 SYGVQD (reference sequence). V lost 2 bases and J lost 6, with 7 bases in between.

The chain links TRBV30 to TRBJ1-4; TRBD1 matches at 7 bases. Germline CDR1 reads GTSNPN; CDR2 reads SVGIG (reference sequence). This CDR3 has 15 residues. Trimming took 1 base from V and 7 from J; bases not matched to a gene: 9. The DNA of the CDR3 is TGTGCCTGGAGTGGTAAAGGGGGCTTGGGTGAAAAACTGTTTTTT. Its protein is CAWSGKGGLGEKLFF.

Of note for this clone: Sequence at one end of the junction differs from germline and may be a read error. The chain joins TRBV27 to TRBJ1-1; TRBD1 aligns across 9 bases. The CDR3 is 19 amino acids. Germline V gene lookup returns CDR1 MNHEY and CDR2 SMNVEV (reference sequence). CDR3 sequence (DNA): TGTGCCAGCAGTTCCCAAATACTCCGGGACAGGGTATACAACAGTGAAGCTTTCTTT. Its translation: CASSSQILRDRVYNSEAFF.

This chain links TRBV2 with TRBJ2-1, with TRBD1 identical over 8 bases. This CDR3 comprises 16 residues. The germline V gene has CDR1 SNHLY and CDR2 FYNNEI. V gave up 2 bases and J gave up 2 bases; unmatched junction bases: 5. Here the CDR3 DNA reads TGTGCCAGCAGTGAAAGTGAGGACAGGGCCTACAATGAGCAGTTCTTC. It codes for CASSESEDRAYNEQFF.

This clone has only a few counts. An end of the junction differs from the germline gene, which may be a read error. V and J are TRBV12-3 or TRBV12-4 and TRBJ2-1; D ambiguous. This CDR3 contains 11 residues. CDR3 protein: CASSLANQEVF. CDR3 DNA: TGTGCCAGCAGTTTAGCTAACCAAGAGGTCTTC.